A selection of T cell receptor beta chains follows, all from one sample in a study of T cells after yellow fever vaccination. TCRdb re-called the 5' RACE reads through MiXCR, storing one row per CDR3 protein. The table shows 25,000 to 30,000 distinct CDR3 sequences, with 6.3% occurring only once. The sample consisted of PBMCs, either bulk or a sorted T-cell subset (CD4+, CD8+, memory, or dextramer-sorted; not recorded which), taken on the day of the yellow fever booster vaccination. All receptors derive from a man between 25 and 39 years old who received the YFV17D yellow fever vaccine. Both conserved end residues are part of each CDR3. Each record gives: J gene, V gene, D gene, clone size, CDR3 DNA, CDR3 protein. The D gene is left open where the match is weak. Clone size is given for some rows only: seen once, a few or many times, or a class if the clone is expanded.

j_gene: TRBJ2-1
v_gene: TRBV29-1
d_gene: -
abundance: -
CDR3nt: TGCAGCGTTGACGGGAATCGGGGTGGGGATGAGCAGTTCTTC
CDR3aa: CSVDGNRGGDEQFF

j_gene: TRBJ1-1
v_gene: TRBV10-3
d_gene: TRBD1
abundance: many
CDR3nt: TGTGCCATCAGACCGGGACAGGGCACAGGTGCGTCTGAAGCTTTCTTT
CDR3aa: CAIRPGQGTGASEAFF

j_gene: TRBJ2-7
v_gene: TRBV6-1
d_gene: TRBD1
abundance: -
CDR3nt: TGTGCCAGCAGCTCCGGGACAGGGATCCTGGGGGAGCAGTACTTC
CDR3aa: CASSSGTGILGEQYF

j_gene: TRBJ2-2
v_gene: TRBV10-1
d_gene: TRBD2
abundance: many
CDR3nt: TGCGCCAGCATGGGCGGGAGTACCGGGGAGCTGTTTTTT
CDR3aa: CASMGGSTGELFF

j_gene: TRBJ1-1
v_gene: TRBV9
d_gene: -
abundance: many
CDR3nt: TGTGCCAGCAGCTCGGACGGAACAACTGAAGCTTTCTTT
CDR3aa: CASSSDGTTEAFF

j_gene: TRBJ2-3
v_gene: TRBV7-8
d_gene: TRBD2
abundance: many
CDR3nt: TGTGCCAGCAGCCCCCCTAGTCAGGGACTAGCGGACACAGATACGCAGTATTTT
CDR3aa: CASSPPSQGLADTDTQYF

j_gene: TRBJ2-3
v_gene: TRBV18
d_gene: -
abundance: -
CDR3nt: TGTGCCAGCTCACAAAAAGAGGGCCGACAGCCCACAGATACGCAGTATTTT
CDR3aa: CASSQKEGRQPTDTQYF

j_gene: TRBJ1-5
v_gene: TRBV9
d_gene: -
abundance: many
CDR3nt: TGTGCCAGCAGCCCTGGGGCGGGAGCCAGCAATCAGCCCCAGCATTTT
CDR3aa: CASSPGAGASNQPQHF

j_gene: TRBJ2-1
v_gene: TRBV21-1
d_gene: -
abundance: many
CDR3nt: TGTGCCAGCAGCCCCCGGGGGGACAATGAGCAGTTCTTC
CDR3aa: CASSPRGDNEQFF

j_gene: TRBJ2-5
v_gene: TRBV29-1
d_gene: -
abundance: many
CDR3nt: TGCAGCGTTGCCAGATATGACACCCAAGAGACCCAGTACTTC
CDR3aa: CSVARYDTQETQYF

j_gene: TRBJ2-7
v_gene: TRBV7-9
d_gene: TRBD2
abundance: many
CDR3nt: TGTGCCAGCAGCCCTTACAGACTAGCGGGAGGAAACGAGCAGTACTTC
CDR3aa: CASSPYRLAGGNEQYF

j_gene: TRBJ2-7
v_gene: TRBV7-8
d_gene: -
abundance: few
CDR3nt: TGTGCCAGCAGCTTAGATTTGGGGGGGGACATAGGCTACGAGCAGTACTTC
CDR3aa: CASSLDLGGDIGYEQYF

j_gene: TRBJ2-7
v_gene: TRBV12-3/TRBV12-4
d_gene: TRBD2
abundance: many
CDR3nt: TGTGCCAGCAGGGGGCTAGCGGCCCCCGAGCAGTACTTC
CDR3aa: CASRGLAAPEQYF

j_gene: TRBJ2-1
v_gene: TRBV9
d_gene: -
abundance: many
CDR3nt: TGTGCCAGCAGCCCCAATCCGGGACTCTCCAGCTCCTACAATGAGCAGTTCTTC
CDR3aa: CASSPNPGLSSSYNEQFF

j_gene: TRBJ2-3
v_gene: TRBV12-3/TRBV12-4
d_gene: -
abundance: few
CDR3nt: TGTGCCAGCAGTTATGGGAGTTCAGATACGCAGTATTTT
CDR3aa: CASSYGSSDTQYF

j_gene: TRBJ1-6
v_gene: TRBV7-9
d_gene: -
abundance: many
CDR3nt: TGTGCCAGCAGCCCAACTCGGGGTCGGGTCTCACCCCTCCACTTT
CDR3aa: CASSPTRGRVSPLHF

j_gene: TRBJ2-7
v_gene: TRBV5-4
d_gene: TRBD1
abundance: many
CDR3nt: TGTGCCAGCAGACCAGGGGGATCGATTTACGAGCAGTACTTC
CDR3aa: CASRPGGSIYEQYF

j_gene: TRBJ1-6
v_gene: TRBV5-6
d_gene: -
abundance: few
CDR3nt: TGTGCCAGCAGCTTGCAGCTCTCAGGGTCACCCCTCCACTTT
CDR3aa: CASSLQLSGSPLHF

j_gene: TRBJ2-3
v_gene: TRBV10-3
d_gene: TRBD2
abundance: -
CDR3nt: TGTGCCTTCAGTCGGGAAGTTAGCGGGAGGACTAGCACAGATACGCAGTATTTT
CDR3aa: CAFSREVSGRTSTDTQYF

j_gene: TRBJ2-7
v_gene: TRBV4-1
d_gene: -
abundance: -
CDR3nt: TGCGCCAGCAGCCAACTAGCTGGTGAGCAGTACTTC
CDR3aa: CASSQLAGEQYF

j_gene: TRBJ2-7
v_gene: TRBV28
d_gene: -
abundance: many
CDR3nt: TGTGCCAGCAGTCCGCCCCGTGATGTTCCCTACGAGCAGTACTTC
CDR3aa: CASSPPRDVPYEQYF

j_gene: TRBJ2-7
v_gene: TRBV24-1
d_gene: -
abundance: many
CDR3nt: TGTGCCACCAGTGATTCTAGCTACGAGCAGTACTTC
CDR3aa: CATSDSSYEQYF

j_gene: TRBJ1-1
v_gene: TRBV5-1
d_gene: -
abundance: many
CDR3nt: TGCGCCAGCAGCTTGGTAGGGTTTAGTGGGGACACTGAAGCTTTCTTT
CDR3aa: CASSLVGFSGDTEAFF

j_gene: TRBJ2-3
v_gene: TRBV20-1
d_gene: -
abundance: -
CDR3nt: TGCAGTGCTGTGGGACGAGCGAATACGCAGTATTTT
CDR3aa: CSAVGRANTQYF

j_gene: TRBJ2-7
v_gene: TRBV6-2/TRBV6-3
d_gene: TRBD1
abundance: few
CDR3nt: TGTGCCAGCAGTGTCTTCAGGGACAGGAATTCAGGCGAGCAGTACTTC
CDR3aa: CASSVFRDRNSGEQYF

j_gene: TRBJ2-1
v_gene: TRBV5-1
d_gene: TRBD2
abundance: many
CDR3nt: TGCGCCAGCAGCTTGGAAGCGGGAGGGCCCTACAATGAGCAGTTCTTC
CDR3aa: CASSLEAGGPYNEQFF

j_gene: TRBJ1-1
v_gene: TRBV12-3/TRBV12-4
d_gene: -
abundance: -
CDR3nt: TGTGCCAGCAGTTTAAGATCGAACACTGAAGCTTTCTTT
CDR3aa: CASSLRSNTEAFF

j_gene: TRBJ2-7
v_gene: TRBV29-1
d_gene: TRBD2
abundance: few
CDR3nt: TGCAGCGTGGACTCCCCGTCTAGCGGGAGCTCCTACGAGCAGTACTTC
CDR3aa: CSVDSPSSGSSYEQYF

j_gene: TRBJ1-5
v_gene: TRBV7-9
d_gene: TRBD1
abundance: medium-sized
CDR3nt: TGTGCCAGCAGCTGGGACAGGGAGTCAGATCAGCCCCAGCATTTT
CDR3aa: CASSWDRESDQPQHF